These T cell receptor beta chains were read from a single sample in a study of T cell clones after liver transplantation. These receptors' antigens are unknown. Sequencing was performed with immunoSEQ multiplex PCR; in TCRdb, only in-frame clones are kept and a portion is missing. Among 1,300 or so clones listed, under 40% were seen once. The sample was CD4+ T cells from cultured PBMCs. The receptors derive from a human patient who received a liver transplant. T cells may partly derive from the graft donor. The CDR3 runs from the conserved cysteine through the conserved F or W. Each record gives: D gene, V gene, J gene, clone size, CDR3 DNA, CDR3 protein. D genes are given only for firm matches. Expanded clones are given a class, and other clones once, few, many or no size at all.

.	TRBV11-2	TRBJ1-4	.	TGTGCCAGCAGCTTATACTCGGGGGTCTTTAATGAAAAACTGTTTTTT	CASSLYSGVFNEKLFF
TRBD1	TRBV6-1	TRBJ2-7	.	TGTGCCAGCAGTCGACAGGGGGGCTCCTACGAGCAGTACTTC	CASSRQGGSYEQYF
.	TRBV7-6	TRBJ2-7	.	TGTGCCAGCAGCTTGCAGGGTGGCGAGCAGTACTTC	CASSLQGGEQYF
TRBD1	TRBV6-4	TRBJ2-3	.	TGTGCCAGCAGTGACTCGGGGTTCGGGACAGGGGGCACAGATACGCAGTATTTT	CASSDSGFGTGGTDTQYF
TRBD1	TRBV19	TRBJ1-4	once	TGTGCCAGTAGTATAGGGACAGGGGCCGGAGAAGAAAAACTGTTTTTT	CASSIGTGAGEEKLFF
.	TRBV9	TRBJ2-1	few	TGTGCCAGCAGCGTAGATGCAGGATCGAGCTCCTACAATGAGCAGTTCTTC	CASSVDAGSSSYNEQFF
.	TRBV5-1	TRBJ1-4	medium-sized	TGCGCCAGCAGCTTGGGGGGCAGCCACCAGACAACTAATGAAAAACTGTTTTTT	CASSLGGSHQTTNEKLFF
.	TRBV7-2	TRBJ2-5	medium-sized	TGTGCCAGCAGCTTTGGTTCGCGGTTACAAGAGACCCAGTACTTC	CASSFGSRLQETQYF
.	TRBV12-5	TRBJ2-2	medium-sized	TGTGCTAGTGGGATAAGCCCCACCGGGGAGCTGTTTTTT	CASGISPTGELFF
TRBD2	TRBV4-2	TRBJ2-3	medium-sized	TGTGCCAGCAGCCCGGGGGCTAGCGGGGGTCCAGATACGCAGTATTTT	CASSPGASGGPDTQYF
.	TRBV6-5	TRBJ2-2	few	TGTAGCGCGGGTGGCAACACCGGGGAGCTGTTTTTT	CSAGGNTGELFF
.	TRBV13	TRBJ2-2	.	TGTGCCAGCAGCGGCGGTCACGGGGAGCTGTTTTTT	CASSGGHGELFF
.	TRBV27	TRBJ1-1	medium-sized	TGTGCCAGCAGTTTAAGGGGTTCCGGGACTGAAGCTTTCTTT	CASSLRGSGTEAFF
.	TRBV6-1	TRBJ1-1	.	TGTGCCAGCAGCCTTCGGTCGAACACTGAAGCTTTCTTT	CASSLRSNTEAFF
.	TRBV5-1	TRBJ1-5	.	TGCGCCAGCAGCTTGGGGGGGGGTGGGAGCAATCAGCCCCAGCATTTT	CASSLGGGGSNQPQHF
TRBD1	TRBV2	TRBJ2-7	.	TGTGCCAGCAGCCAAGGGACAGGGCGCGAATACTTC	CASSQGTGREYF
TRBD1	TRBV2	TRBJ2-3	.	TGTGCCAGCAGAAAAACGGACAGGGCGACAGATACGCAGTATTTT	CASRKTDRATDTQYF
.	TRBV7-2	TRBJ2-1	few	TGTGCCAGCAGCCCGCAAGGTGGATGGCGGGGATACAATGAGCAGTTCTTC	CASSPQGGWRGYNEQFF
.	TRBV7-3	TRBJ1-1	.	TGTGCCAGCAGCTTGGGGGCTAGTAGGACTGAAGCTTTCTTT	CASSLGASRTEAFF
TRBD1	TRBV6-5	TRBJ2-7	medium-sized	TGTGCCAGCACTAACCGACAGGGGTCCTACGAGCAGTACTTC	CASTNRQGSYEQYF
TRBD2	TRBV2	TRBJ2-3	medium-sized	TGTGCCAACGGACTAGCGTCACGCACAGATACGCAGTATTTT	CANGLASRTDTQYF
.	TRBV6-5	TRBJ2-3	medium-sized	TGTGCCAGCAGTTACCGTCCCACAGATACGCAGTATTTT	CASSYRPTDTQYF
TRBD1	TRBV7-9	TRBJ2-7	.	TGTGCCAGCAGCCACCGACAGGGAAAACACGAGCAGTACTTC	CASSHRQGKHEQYF
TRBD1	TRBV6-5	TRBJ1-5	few	TGTGCCAGCGTCGGGACAGGAGTTGGGCCCCAGCATTTT	CASVGTGVGPQHF
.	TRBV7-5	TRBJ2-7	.	TGTGCCTGGGACAGGGTCTCCTACGAGCAGTACTTC	CAWDRVSYEQYF
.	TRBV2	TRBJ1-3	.	TGTGCCAGCAGCGAGGTGGCTGGAAACACCATATATTTT	CASSEVAGNTIYF
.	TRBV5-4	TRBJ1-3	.	TGTGCCAGCAGCTCGGGAGGGACATCGGCCTCTGGAAACACCATATATTTT	CASSSGGTSASGNTIYF
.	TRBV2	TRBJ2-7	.	TGTGCCAGCAGTTACTACCAACTGGGTAGGGGCGAGCAGTACTTC	CASSYYQLGRGEQYF
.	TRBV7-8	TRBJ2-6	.	TGTGCCAGCAGCTTAGCCTCGGGGGCCAACGTCCTGACTTTC	CASSLASGANVLTF
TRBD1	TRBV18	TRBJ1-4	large	TGTGCCAGCTCGTCAAGGGGGCCGGCTAATGAAAAACTGTTTTTT	CASSSRGPANEKLFF
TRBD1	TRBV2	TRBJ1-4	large	TGTGCCAGCAGCAAGACAGGGGCGGATACCGAAAAACTGTTTTTT	CASSKTGADTEKLFF
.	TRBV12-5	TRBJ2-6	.	TGTGCTAGTGGTGAGCTAACTGCAGGACAAAGTCGGGCCAACGTCCTGACTTTC	CASGELTAGQSRANVLTF
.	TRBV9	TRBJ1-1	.	TGTGCCAGCAGCTTAGGACACCAGAACACTGAAGCTTTCTTT	CASSLGHQNTEAFF
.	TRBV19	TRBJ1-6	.	TGTGCCAGTAGTCCCGCGTGGGAGAACTATAATTCACCCCTCCACTTT	CASSPAWENYNSPLHF
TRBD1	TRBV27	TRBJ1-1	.	TGTGCCAGCAGTCCCCAATTGATCAGGGGGACTGAAGCTTTCTTT	CASSPQLIRGTEAFF
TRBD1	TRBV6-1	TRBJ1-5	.	TGTGCCAGCGTCGGGACAGGAGTTGGGCCCCAGCATTTT	CASVGTGVGPQHF
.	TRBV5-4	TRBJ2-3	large	TGTGCCAGCAGCTTGGCTCGTGAGGGAACAGATACGCAGTATTTT	CASSLAREGTDTQYF
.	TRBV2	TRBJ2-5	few	TGTGCCAGCAGTGTCGGTGAGACCCAGTACTTC	CASSVGETQYF
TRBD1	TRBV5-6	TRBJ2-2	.	TGTGCCAGCAGCCTAATGCAGGGGGCGCGAACCGGGGAGCTGTTTTTT	CASSLMQGARTGELFF
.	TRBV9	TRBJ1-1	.	TGTGCCAGCAGCGTAGTGCCGGGTGTGAACACTGAAGCTTTCTTT	CASSVVPGVNTEAFF
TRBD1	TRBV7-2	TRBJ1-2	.	TGTGCCAGCAGCTTAGATTTAAGGGGACAGGCGTATAGCTACACCTTC	CASSLDLRGQAYSYTF
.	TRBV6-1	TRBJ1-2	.	TGTGCCAGCAGTCAGGGGAACTATGGCTACACCTTC	CASSQGNYGYTF
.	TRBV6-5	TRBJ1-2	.	TGTGCCAGCAGTGGGCCCTCTGGGACCTTC	CASSGPSGTF
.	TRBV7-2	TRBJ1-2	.	TGTGCCAGCAGCTCCGGGCTTGGGGACACCTACACCTTC	CASSSGLGDTYTF
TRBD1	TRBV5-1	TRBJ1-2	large	TGCGCCAGCAGCCCGGGACAGGGCTATGGCTACACCTTC	CASSPGQGYGYTF